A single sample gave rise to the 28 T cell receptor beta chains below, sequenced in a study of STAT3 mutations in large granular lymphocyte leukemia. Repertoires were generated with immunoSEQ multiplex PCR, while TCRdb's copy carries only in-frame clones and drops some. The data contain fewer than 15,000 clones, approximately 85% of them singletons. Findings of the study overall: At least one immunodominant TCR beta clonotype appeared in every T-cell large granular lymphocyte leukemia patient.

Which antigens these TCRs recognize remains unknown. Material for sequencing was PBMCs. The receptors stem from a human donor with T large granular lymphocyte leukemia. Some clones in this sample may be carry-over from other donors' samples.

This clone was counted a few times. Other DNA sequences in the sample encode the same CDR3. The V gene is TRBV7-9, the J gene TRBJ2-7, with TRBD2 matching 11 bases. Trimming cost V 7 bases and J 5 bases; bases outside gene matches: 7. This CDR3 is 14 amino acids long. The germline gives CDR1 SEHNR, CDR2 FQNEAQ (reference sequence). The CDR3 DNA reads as TGTGCCAGCACCAAAAGACTAGCGGGAAACGAGCAGTACTTC. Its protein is CASTKRLAGNEQYF.

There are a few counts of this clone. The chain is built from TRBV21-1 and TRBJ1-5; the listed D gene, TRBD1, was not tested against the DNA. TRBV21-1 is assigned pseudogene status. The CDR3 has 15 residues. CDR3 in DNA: TGTGCCAGCAGCAAGGGACAGGGGGTTAATCAGCCCCAGCATTTT. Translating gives CASSKGQGVNQPQHF.

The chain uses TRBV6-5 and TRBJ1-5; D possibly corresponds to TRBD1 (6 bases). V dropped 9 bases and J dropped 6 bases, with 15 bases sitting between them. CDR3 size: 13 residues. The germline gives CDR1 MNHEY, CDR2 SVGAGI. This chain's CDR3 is CARKRGGPQPQHF. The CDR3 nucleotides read TGTGCCAGAAAACGCGGGGGCCCTCAGCCCCAGCATTTT.

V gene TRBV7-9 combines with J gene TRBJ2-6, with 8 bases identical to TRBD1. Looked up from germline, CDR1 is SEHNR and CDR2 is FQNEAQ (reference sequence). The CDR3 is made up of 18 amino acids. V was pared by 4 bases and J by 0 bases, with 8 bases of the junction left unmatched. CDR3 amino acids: CASSSWTGINSGANVLTF. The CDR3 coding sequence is TGTGCCAGCAGCTCTTGGACAGGGATAAACTCTGGGGCCAACGTCCTGACTTTC.

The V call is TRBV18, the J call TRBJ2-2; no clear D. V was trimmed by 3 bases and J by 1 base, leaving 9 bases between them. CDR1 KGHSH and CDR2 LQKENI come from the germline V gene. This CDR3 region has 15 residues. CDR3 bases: TGTGCCAGCTCACCGTCGTCGGGGAACACCGGGGAGCTGTTTTTT. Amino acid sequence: CASSPSSGNTGELFF. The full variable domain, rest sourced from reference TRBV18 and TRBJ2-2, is NAGVMQNPRHLVRRRGQEARLRCSPMKGHSHVYWYRQLPEEGLKFMVYLQKENIIDESGMPKERFSAEFPKEGPSILRIQQVVRGDSAAYFCASSPSSGNTGELFFGEGSRLTVL.

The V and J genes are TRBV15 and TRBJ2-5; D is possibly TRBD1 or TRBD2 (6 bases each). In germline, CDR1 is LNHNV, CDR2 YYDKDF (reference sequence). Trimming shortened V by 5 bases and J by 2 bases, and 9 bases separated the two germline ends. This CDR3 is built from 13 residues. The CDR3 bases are TGTGCCACCAGCGGAGGGGGACAAGAGACCCAGTACTTC. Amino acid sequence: CATSGGGQETQYF.

CDR3 nucleotides: TGCGCCAGCAGAGCGCAATCACCCTACGAGCAGTACTTC. It encodes CASRAQSPYEQYF. This rearrangement joins TRBV5-1 to TRBJ2-7; D not resolved. The ends were cut back, 5 bases at V and 2 bases at J, with 11 bases in the middle. Germline CDR1 reads SGHRS; CDR2 reads YFSETQ. The CDR3 length is 13 residues.

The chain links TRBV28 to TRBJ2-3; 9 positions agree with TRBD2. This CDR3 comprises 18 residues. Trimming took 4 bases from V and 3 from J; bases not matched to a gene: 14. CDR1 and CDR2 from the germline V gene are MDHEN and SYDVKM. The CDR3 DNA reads TGTGCCAGCAGTTCCTGGTCTAGCGGGAAGGGTCCTACAGATACGCAGTATTTT. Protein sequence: CASSSWSSGKGPTDTQYF. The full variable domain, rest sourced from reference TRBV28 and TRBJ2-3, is DVKVTQSSRYLVKRTGEKVFLECVQDMDHENMFWYRQDPGLGLRLIYFSYDVKMKEKGDIPEGYSVSREKKERFSLILESASTNQTSMYLCASSSWSSGKGPTDTQYFGPGTRLTVL.

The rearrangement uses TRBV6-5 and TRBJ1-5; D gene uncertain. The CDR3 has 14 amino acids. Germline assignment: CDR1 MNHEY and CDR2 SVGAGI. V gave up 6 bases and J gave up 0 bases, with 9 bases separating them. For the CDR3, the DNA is TGTGCCAGCAGCCGACTCCATAGCAATCAGCCCCAGCATTTT. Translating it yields CASSRLHSNQPQHF.

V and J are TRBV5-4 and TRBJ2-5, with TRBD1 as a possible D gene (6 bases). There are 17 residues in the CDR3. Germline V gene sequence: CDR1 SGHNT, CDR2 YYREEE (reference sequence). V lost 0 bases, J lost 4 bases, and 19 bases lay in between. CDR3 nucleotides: TGTGCCAGCAGCTTGGGAGCCTACAGGGAAAGTAGAGAGACCCAGTACTTC. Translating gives CASSLGAYRESRETQYF.

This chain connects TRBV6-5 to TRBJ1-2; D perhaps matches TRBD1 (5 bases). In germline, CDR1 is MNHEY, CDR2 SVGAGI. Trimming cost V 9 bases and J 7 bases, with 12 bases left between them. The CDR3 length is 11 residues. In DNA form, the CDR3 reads TGTGCCAGTCGGGCTGGGGGTGGCTACACCTTC. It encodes CASRAGGGYTF.

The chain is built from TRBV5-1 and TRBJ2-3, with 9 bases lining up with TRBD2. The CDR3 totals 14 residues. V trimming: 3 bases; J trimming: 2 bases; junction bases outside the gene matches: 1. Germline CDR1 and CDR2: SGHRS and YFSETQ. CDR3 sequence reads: CASSWGLATDTQYF. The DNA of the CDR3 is TGCGCCAGCAGCTGGGGACTAGCCACAGATACGCAGTATTTT.

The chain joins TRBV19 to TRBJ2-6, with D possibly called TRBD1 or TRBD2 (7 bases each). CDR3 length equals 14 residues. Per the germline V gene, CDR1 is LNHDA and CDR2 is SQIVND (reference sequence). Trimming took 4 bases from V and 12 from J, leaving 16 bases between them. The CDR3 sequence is CASSTAGQSAVLTF. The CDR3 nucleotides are TGTGCCAGTAGTACAGCGGGACAGAGTGCCGTCCTGACTTTC.

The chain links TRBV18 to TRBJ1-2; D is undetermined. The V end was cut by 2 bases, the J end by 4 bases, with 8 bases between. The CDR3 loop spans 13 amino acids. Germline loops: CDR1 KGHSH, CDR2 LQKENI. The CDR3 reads CASSPDTAYGYTF. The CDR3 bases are TGTGCCAGCTCACCAGACACTGCCTATGGCTACACCTTC.

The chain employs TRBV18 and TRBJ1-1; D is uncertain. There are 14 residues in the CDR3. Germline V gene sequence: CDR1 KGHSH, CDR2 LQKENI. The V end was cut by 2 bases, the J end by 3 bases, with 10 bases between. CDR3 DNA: TGTGCCAGCTCACCATATCGGGGAGACACTGAAGCTTTCTTT. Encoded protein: CASSPYRGDTEAFF.

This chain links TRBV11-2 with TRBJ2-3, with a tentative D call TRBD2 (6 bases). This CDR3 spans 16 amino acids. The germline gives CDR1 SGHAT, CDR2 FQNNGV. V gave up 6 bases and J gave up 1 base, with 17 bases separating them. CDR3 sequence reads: CASRMGPAGGTDTQYF. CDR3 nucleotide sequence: TGTGCCAGCAGAATGGGGCCAGCGGGCGGCACAGATACGCAGTATTTT.

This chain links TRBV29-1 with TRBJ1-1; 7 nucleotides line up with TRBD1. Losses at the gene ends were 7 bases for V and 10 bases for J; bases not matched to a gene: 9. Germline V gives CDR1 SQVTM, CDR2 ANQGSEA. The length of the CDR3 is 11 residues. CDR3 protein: CSARDSPTAFF. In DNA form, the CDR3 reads TGCAGCGCCCGGGACAGTCCTACAGCTTTCTTT.

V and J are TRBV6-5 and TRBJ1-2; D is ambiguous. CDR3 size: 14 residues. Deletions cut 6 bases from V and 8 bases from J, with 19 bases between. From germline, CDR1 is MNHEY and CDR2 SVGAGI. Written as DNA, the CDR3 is TGTGCCAGCAGCCCCTCCGACCCTGTGGAGGGCTACACCTTC. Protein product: CASSPSDPVEGYTF.

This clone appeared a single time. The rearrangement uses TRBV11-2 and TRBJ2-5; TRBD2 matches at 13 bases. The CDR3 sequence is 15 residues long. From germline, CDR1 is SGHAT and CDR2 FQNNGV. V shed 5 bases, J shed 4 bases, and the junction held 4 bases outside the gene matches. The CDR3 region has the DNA TGTGCCAGCAGCCCACTAGCGGGAGGGCCAGAGACCCAGTACTTC. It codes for CASSPLAGGPETQYF.

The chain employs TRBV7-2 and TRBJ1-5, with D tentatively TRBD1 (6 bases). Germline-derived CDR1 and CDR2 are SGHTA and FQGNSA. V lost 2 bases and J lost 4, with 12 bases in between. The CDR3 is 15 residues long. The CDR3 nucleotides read TGTGCCAGCAGCTTACAAATGGGGACAAATCAGCCCCAGCATTTT. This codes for CASSLQMGTNQPQHF.

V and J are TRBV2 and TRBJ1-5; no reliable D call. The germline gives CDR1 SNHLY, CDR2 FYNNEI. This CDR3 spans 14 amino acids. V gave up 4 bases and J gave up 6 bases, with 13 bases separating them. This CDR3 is CASSVRGSGQPQHF. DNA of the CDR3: TGTGCCAGCAGTGTTCGAGGGTCGGGTCAGCCCCAGCATTTT.

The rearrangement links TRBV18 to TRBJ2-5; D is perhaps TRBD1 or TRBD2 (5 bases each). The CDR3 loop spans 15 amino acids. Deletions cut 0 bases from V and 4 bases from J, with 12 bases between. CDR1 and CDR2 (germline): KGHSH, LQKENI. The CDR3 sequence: CASSPPGVSGETQYF. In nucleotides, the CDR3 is TGTGCCAGCTCACCACCGGGGGTGAGTGGAGAGACCCAGTACTTC. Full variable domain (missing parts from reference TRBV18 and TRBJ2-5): NAGVMQNPRHLVRRRGQEARLRCSPMKGHSHVYWYRQLPEEGLKFMVYLQKENIIDESGMPKERFSAEFPKEGPSILRIQQVVRGDSAAYFCASSPPGVSGETQYFGPGTRLLVL.

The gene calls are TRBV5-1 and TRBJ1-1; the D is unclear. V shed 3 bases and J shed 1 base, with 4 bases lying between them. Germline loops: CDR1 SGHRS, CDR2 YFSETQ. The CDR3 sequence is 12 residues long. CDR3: CASSWENTEAFF. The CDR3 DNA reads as TGCGCCAGCAGCTGGGAGAACACTGAAGCTTTCTTT.

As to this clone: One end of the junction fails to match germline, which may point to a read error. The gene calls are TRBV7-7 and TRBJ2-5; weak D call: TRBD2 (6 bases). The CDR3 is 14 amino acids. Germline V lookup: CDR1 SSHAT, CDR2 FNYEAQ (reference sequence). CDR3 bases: TGTGCTAGCAGCTACTCTGCGGGGTCGGAGACCCAGTACTTC. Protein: CASSYSAGSETQYF.

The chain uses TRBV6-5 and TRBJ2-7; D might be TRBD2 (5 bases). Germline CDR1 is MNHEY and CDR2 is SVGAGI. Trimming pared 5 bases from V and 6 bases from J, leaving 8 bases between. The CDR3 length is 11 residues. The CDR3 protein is CASSTRFEQYF. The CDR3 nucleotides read TGTGCCAGCAGTACTAGATTCGAGCAGTACTTC.

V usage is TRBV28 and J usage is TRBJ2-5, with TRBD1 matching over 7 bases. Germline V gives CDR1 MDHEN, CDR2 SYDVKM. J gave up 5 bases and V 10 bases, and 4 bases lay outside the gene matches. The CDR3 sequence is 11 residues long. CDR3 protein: CATQGVETQYF. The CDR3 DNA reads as TGTGCCACCCAGGGGGTGGAGACCCAGTACTTC.

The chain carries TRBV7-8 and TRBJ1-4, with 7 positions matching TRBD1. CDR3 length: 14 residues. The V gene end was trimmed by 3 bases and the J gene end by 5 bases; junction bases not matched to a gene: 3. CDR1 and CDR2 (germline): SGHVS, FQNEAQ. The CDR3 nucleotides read TGTGCCAGCAGCTTCGGGACAGTCAATGAAAAACTGTTTTTT. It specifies CASSFGTVNEKLFF.

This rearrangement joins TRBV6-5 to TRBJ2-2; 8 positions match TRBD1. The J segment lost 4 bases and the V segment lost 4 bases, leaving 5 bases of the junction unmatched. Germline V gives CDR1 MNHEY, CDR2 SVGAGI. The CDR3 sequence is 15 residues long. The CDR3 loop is CASSFDRGGTGELFF. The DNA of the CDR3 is TGTGCCAGCAGTTTCGACAGGGGCGGCACCGGGGAGCTGTTTTTT.